This T cell receptor (beta chain) was profiled in a study of cytomegalovirus exposure and HLA in healthy donors. Findings and caveats of the study: Reportedly, cytomegalovirus status was diagnosed with high sensitivity and specificity.

The donors were healthy bone marrow donors. As regards this clone: Its antigen is as yet unknown.

This PCR relied on a set of 60 Vbeta primers and 13 Jbeta primers. Clones were read by immunoSEQ multiplex PCR, and TCRdb kept only the in-frame ones, dropping some. The repertoire holds some 87,000 clones, 60% to 80% seen once, with about 7% in the top ten. Specimen: PBMCs. This clonotype was sampled from a middle-aged man in good health and CMV-seropositive.

The CDR3 protein is CAISDKTAPLRGTSTDTQYF. The CDR3 DNA reads as TGTGCCATCAGCGACAAGACAGCTCCCCTTAGGGGGACAAGCACAGATACGCAGTATTTT. V usage is TRBV10-3 and J usage is TRBJ2-3; a weak D match, TRBD1 (6 bases). Per germline, CDR1 ENHRY and CDR2 SYGVKD. V was clipped by 6 bases and J by 0 bases, with 28 bases between them. The CDR3 spans 20 residues.